This T cell receptor beta chain was obtained from a study of blood T cells in healthy people across ages. Study overall: Roughly one uniquely barcoded beta molecule per two T cells was captured.

The authors ran a second PCR of 7 to 11 cycles using a sample-barcoded 5' primer and a J-beta primer mix. From the 5' RACE reads, TCRdb called clonotypes with MiXCR, one entry per CDR3 protein. The sample yields approximately 800,000 distinct CDR3 sequences, around two thirds seen once. The CDR3 is made up of 14 amino acids. V trimming: 2 bases; J trimming: 6 bases; junction bases outside the gene matches: 3. The germline V gene encodes CDR1 MNHEY and CDR2 SMNVEV (reference sequence). Sequenced material: blood. The sequence derives from a man between 25 and 39 years old in good health. This chain joins TRBV27 and TRBJ1-5, with TRBD1 matching 8 bases. CDR3 DNA: TGTGCCAGCAGTTTAGCAGGGGGCGGTCAGCCCCAGCATTTT. Translation: CASSLAGGGQPQHF.